This TCR beta chain was identified in a study of T cell changes during pregnancy in multiple sclerosis. Produced via immunoSEQ multiplex PCR; TCRdb's table is partial and in-frame only. Among 120,000 or so clones listed, 80% to 95% were seen once. The origin of this receptor is a female donor with multiple sclerosis, enrolled in a pregnancy study. This sample comprised peripheral blood, obtained before pregnancy.

The CDR3 region is CASSSPTTEKNIQYF. The CDR3 coding sequence is TGTGCCAGCAGTTCCCCGACGACAGAAAAAAACATTCAGTACTTC. The rearrangement links TRBV27 to TRBJ2-4, with a possible D match to TRBD1 (5 bases). Deletions cut 4 bases from V and 4 bases from J, with 14 bases between. Germline V gives CDR1 MNHEY, CDR2 SMNVEV (reference sequence). This CDR3 contains 15 residues.